The 30 T cell receptor beta chains listed next were all sequenced from one sample in a study of cytomegalovirus exposure and HLA in healthy donors. In the PCR, 60 Vbeta and 13 Jbeta primers were used. The table came from immunoSEQ multiplex PCR; TCRdb's copy has only in-frame clones and leaves some out. Of some 91,000 clones listed, over 75% were seen once; the top ten hold around 3.6%. Material: PBMCs. The source is a middle-aged man in good health and CMV-seronegative.

This rearrangement joins TRBV7-8 to TRBJ1-1, with D perhaps matching TRBD1 (6 bases). V dropped 3 bases and J dropped 5 bases, with 13 bases sitting between them. The CDR3 has 14 residues. Germline CDR1 and CDR2: SGHVS and FQNEAQ. CDR3 bases: TGTGCCAGCAGCTTTGGGCAGGGGAGTACTGAAGCTTTCTTT. This translates into CASSFGQGSTEAFF.

CDR3 sequence (DNA): TGTGCCAGCAGTTACTCCGAGACAGGGGGTGGCTACACCTTC. Translated, it gives CASSYSETGGGYTF. The chain carries TRBV6-5 and TRBJ1-2; 9 bases agree with TRBD1. Germline CDR1 reads MNHEY; CDR2 reads SVGAGI. V lost 0 bases and J lost 7; bases outside the gene matches: 3. The CDR3 has 14 amino acids.

This clone is a singleton in its sample. This chain joins TRBV5-4 and TRBJ1-1; 7 nucleotides match TRBD1. The CDR3 runs 15 residues. Unmatched junction bases numbered 4, after V lost 1 base and J lost 1 base. Germline V CDR1 and CDR2: SGHNT, YYREEE (reference sequence). This chain's CDR3 is CASSLPGQRNTEAFF. In nucleotides, the CDR3 is TGTGCCAGCAGCTTGCCGGGACAGAGGAACACTGAAGCTTTCTTT.

This clone was picked up a small number of times. The chain combines TRBV6-5 with TRBJ1-1; 8 bases fit TRBD1. The CDR3 consists of 13 residues. Unmatched junction bases numbered 6, after V lost 6 bases and J lost 6 bases. From germline, CDR1 is MNHEY and CDR2 SVGAGI. CDR3 residues: CASSRTGFPEAFF. The CDR3 DNA reads as TGTGCCAGCAGCCGGACAGGGTTCCCTGAAGCTTTCTTT.

This clone came up a few times. The DNA for the CDR3 is TGCGCCAGGTCAAAGGCGGGAGACACAGATACGCAGTATTTT. Amino acid sequence: CARSKAGDTDTQYF. The chain couples TRBV10-2 to TRBJ2-3; 7 bases agree with TRBD2. Germline CDR1 WSHSY, CDR2 SAAADI. Trimming at V came to 9 bases and at J to 2 bases, leaving 8 bases not matched to a gene. The CDR3 extends over 14 amino acids.

The chain links TRBV7-9 to TRBJ2-1; TRBD1 matches at 10 bases. With 5 bases clipped from V and 2 bases from J, the junction kept 9 bases outside the gene matches. This CDR3 region has 17 residues. From germline, CDR1 is SEHNR and CDR2 FQNEAQ (reference sequence). The CDR3 protein is CASSAPAGQGPYNEQFF. The DNA of the CDR3 is TGTGCCAGCAGCGCACCAGCGGGACAGGGGCCCTACAATGAGCAGTTCTTC.

The chain links TRBV6-4 to TRBJ2-1, with 8 bases that match TRBD2. There are 15 residues in the CDR3. Germline CDR1 MRHNA, CDR2 SNTAGT. J gave up 5 bases and V 0 bases, and 3 bases lay outside the gene matches. This CDR3 is CASSDSPGGDNEQFF. The CDR3, as DNA: TGTGCCAGCAGTGACTCGCCGGGGGGGGACAATGAGCAGTTCTTC.

V gene TRBV6-5 combines with J gene TRBJ2-2, with 8 bases aligning to TRBD1. The CDR3 contains 15 residues. Unmatched junction bases numbered 6, after V lost 5 bases and J lost 4 bases. The germline CDR1 and CDR2 sequences are MNHEY and SVGAGI. The chain's CDR3 is CASSLEGQATGELFF. The CDR3 region has the DNA TGTGCCAGCAGTCTAGAGGGACAGGCCACCGGGGAGCTGTTTTTT.

CDR3: CASSRGDRGRETQYF. CDR3 in DNA: TGTGCCAGCAGCAGGGGGGACAGGGGGCGAGAGACCCAGTACTTC. V usage is TRBV5-4 and J usage is TRBJ2-5, with 12 bases matching TRBD1. Losses at the gene ends were 4 bases for V and 4 bases for J; bases not matched to a gene: 5. CDR1 and CDR2 from the germline V gene are SGHNT and YYREEE (reference sequence). The CDR3 extends over 15 amino acids.

This rearrangement joins TRBV19 to TRBJ1-1, with D unclear. This CDR3 contains 14 residues. The germline V gene has CDR1 LNHDA and CDR2 SQIVND (reference sequence). Trimming cost V 1 base and J 3 bases, with 9 bases left between them. The CDR3 bases are TGTGCCAGTAGTATAGGGCCAGTGGACACTGAAGCTTTCTTT. This sequence encodes CASSIGPVDTEAFF. Variable domain in full (rest from reference TRBV19 and TRBJ1-1): DGGITQSPKYLFRKEGQNVTLSCEQNLNHDAMYWYRQDPGQGLRLIYYSQIVNDFQKGDIAEGYSVSREKKESFPLTVTSAQKNPTAFYLCASSIGPVDTEAFFGQGTRLTVV.

The rearrangement joins TRBV18 to TRBJ1-5; 7 nucleotides agree with TRBD1. Germline-derived CDR1 and CDR2 are KGHSH and LQKENI. Trimming cost V 5 bases and J 4 bases; bases outside gene matches: 11. The CDR3 length is 16 residues. CDR3 nucleotides: TGTGCCAGCTCAACCCGAACGGAGGACAGGAATCAGCCCCAGCATTTT. Its protein is CASSTRTEDRNQPQHF.

This chain connects TRBV18 to TRBJ2-7; 8 bases are a match to TRBD1. Germline CDR1 reads KGHSH; CDR2 reads LQKENI. The V segment lost 3 bases and the J segment 0 bases; nucleotides outside the gene matches: 10. The CDR3 loop spans 17 amino acids. CDR3 amino acids: CASSPVPRTGTSYEQYF. CDR3 DNA sequence: TGTGCCAGCTCACCTGTCCCCAGGACAGGGACCTCCTACGAGCAGTACTTC.

The gene calls are TRBV29-1 and TRBJ1-1; D gene ambiguous. The length of the CDR3 is 13 residues. V was clipped by 2 bases and J by 5 bases, with 12 bases between them. CDR1 and CDR2 (germline): SQVTM, ANQGSEA. The CDR3 DNA reads as TGCAGCGTTGAATATTGGGAGAGTACTGAAGCTTTCTTT. Its protein product is CSVEYWESTEAFF.

The J gene is TRBJ2-7, the V gene TRBV6-6, with D hard to call. Looked up from germline, CDR1 is MNHNY and CDR2 is SVGAGI (reference sequence). Trimming removed 5 bases from V and 3 bases from J, with 8 bases in between. The CDR3 consists of 12 residues. The CDR3 here is CASSPPGYEQYF. The CDR3, as DNA: TGTGCCAGCAGTCCCCCAGGCTACGAGCAGTACTTC.

The rearrangement links TRBV5-8 to TRBJ2-5; no clear D. The V and J ends lost 0 bases and 3 bases respectively, with 3 bases between them. CDR3 length: 12 residues. The V gene's germline CDR1 is SGHTS and CDR2 YDEGEE. CDR3 protein: CASSLVKETQYF. The CDR3 DNA is TGTGCCAGCAGCTTGGTAAAAGAGACCCAGTACTTC.

The chain has TRBV30 and TRBJ1-1; 12 bases fit TRBD1. The CDR3 contains 16 residues. Germline CDR1 is GTSNPN and CDR2 is SVGIG (reference sequence). The ends lost 4 bases at V and 0 bases at J; junction bases unmatched: 6. The CDR3 is CAWNRDRGQVNTEAFF. The DNA for the CDR3 is TGTGCCTGGAACCGGGACAGGGGGCAGGTGAACACTGAAGCTTTCTTT.

The gene calls are TRBV6-1 and TRBJ1-2; 7 nucleotides align to TRBD1. Unmatched junction bases numbered 7, after V lost 6 bases and J lost 0 bases. This CDR3 contains 15 residues. Looked up from germline, CDR1 is MNHNS and CDR2 is SASEGT. The CDR3 nucleotides are TGTGCCAGCAGGGGACAGCCCACCACTAACTATGGCTACACCTTC. Translation: CASRGQPTTNYGYTF.

The rearrangement uses TRBV1 and TRBJ2-7; the DNA was not used to check the table's D call, TRBD2. TRBV1 is a pseudogene segment. The CDR3 consists of 13 residues. The CDR3 spells CTSNLLRDAEQYF. For the CDR3, the DNA is TGCACCAGCAACCTACTTCGCGATGCCGAGCAGTACTTC.

CDR3 sequence: CASSLIYEQYF. CDR3 DNA: TGTGCCAGCAGCTTGATTTACGAGCAGTACTTC. The chain links TRBV5-8 to TRBJ2-5; no firm D call. The DNA end favors TRBJ2-7, so the J call may be wrong. The CDR3 runs 11 residues. Germline V gene data show CDR1 as SGHTS and CDR2 as YDEGEE.

This clone came up a few times. The CDR3 is CASSTVAGASYEQYF. CDR3 nucleotide sequence: TGCGCCAGCAGCACAGTAGCGGGGGCGTCCTACGAGCAGTACTTC. The chain joins TRBV5-1 to TRBJ2-7; 9 nucleotides agree with TRBD2. The CDR3 length is 15 residues. Germline V gene lookup returns CDR1 SGHRS and CDR2 YFSETQ. The V gene end was trimmed by 4 bases and the J gene end by 1 base; junction bases not matched to a gene: 6.

The chain links TRBV29-1 to TRBJ2-3; TRBD2 matches 11 bases. The length of the CDR3 is 15 residues. Trimming took 3 bases from V and 5 from J; bases not matched to a gene: 7. In germline, CDR1 is SQVTM, CDR2 ANQGSEA. As DNA, the CDR3 is TGCAGCGTTGAGTTTATAGCGGGGGGGCGAGATACGCAGTATTTT. This sequence encodes CSVEFIAGGRDTQYF.

The rearrangement uses TRBV15 and TRBJ2-5; 7 nucleotides align to TRBD1. Germline CDR1 LNHNV, CDR2 YYDKDF (reference sequence). V gave up 9 bases and J gave up 1 base; unmatched junction bases: 8. The CDR3 contains 14 residues. CDR3 in DNA: TGTGCCACGGGGACAGCCTCAACCCAAGAGACCCAGTACTTC. Translating gives CATGTASTQETQYF. Together with reference TRBV15 and TRBJ2-5, the CDR3 gives the full variable domain: DAMVIQNPRYQVTQFGKPVTLSCSQTLNHNVMYWYQQKSSQAPKLLFHYYDKDFNNEADTPDNFQSRRPNTSFCFLDIRSPGLGDTAMYLCATGTASTQETQYFGPGTRLLVL.

CDR3 protein: CASSDTLRGGITEAFF. The CDR3 DNA is TGTGCCAGCAGTGACACCCTGAGAGGGGGCATCACTGAAGCTTTCTTT. The chain carries TRBV6-4 and TRBJ1-1, with 7 bases matching TRBD1. This CDR3 is 16 amino acids long. Trimming at V came to 2 bases and at J to 4 bases, leaving 10 bases not matched to a gene. Per the germline V gene, CDR1 is MRHNA and CDR2 is SNTAGT.

V is TRBV10-3 and J is TRBJ2-5; 11 bases line up with TRBD2. The J call may be incorrect, as the DNA end agrees better with TRBJ2-7. The CDR3 is 17 amino acids. In germline, CDR1 is ENHRY, CDR2 SYGVKD. CDR3: CAISVTSGGPSSYEQYF. Here the CDR3 DNA reads TGTGCCATCAGTGTTACTAGCGGGGGACCGAGCTCCTACGAGCAGTACTTC.

The gene calls are TRBV5-1 and TRBJ1-4, with D unresolved. From germline, CDR1 is SGHRS and CDR2 YFSETQ. CDR3 length: 14 amino acids. Trimming removed 4 bases at V and 0 bases at J, with 7 bases between. The CDR3 sequence is CASSGGATNEKLFF. CDR3 nucleotide sequence: TGCGCCAGCAGCGGCGGAGCAACTAATGAAAAACTGTTTTTT.

The chain employs TRBV10-2 and TRBJ2-1; 11 positions agree with TRBD2. In germline, CDR1 is WSHSY, CDR2 SAAADI. V gave up 4 bases and J gave up 9 bases; unmatched junction bases: 14. The CDR3 is made up of 17 amino acids. CDR3 nucleotide sequence: TGCGCCAGCAGTGGTACTAGCGGGAGTTTCCCCGGAGGTGAGCAGTTCTTC. This gives the protein CASSGTSGSFPGGEQFF.

This chain joins TRBV6-6 and TRBJ1-1; no firm D call. Germline CDR1 MNHNY, CDR2 SVGAGI (reference sequence). The CDR3 is made up of 14 amino acids. With 0 bases removed from V and 0 bases from J, the gap between germline ends came to 5 bases. CDR3 sequence: CASSYSRVNTEAFF. The DNA for the CDR3 is TGTGCCAGCAGTTACTCGAGGGTGAACACTGAAGCTTTCTTT.

The V and J genes are TRBV2 and TRBJ1-5; D unresolved. The CDR3 covers 12 residues. The germline V and J ends were trimmed by 4 bases and 7 bases, with 8 bases remaining between them. Germline CDR1 SNHLY, CDR2 FYNNEI. The CDR3 DNA reads as TGTGCCAGCAGTGTTCCGGGGCAGCCCCAGCATTTT. Translated, it gives CASSVPGQPQHF. Full variable domain (rest looked up from reference TRBV2 and TRBJ1-5): EPEVTQTPSHQVTQMGQEVILRCVPISNHLYFYWYRQILGQKVEFLVSFYNNEISEKSEIFDDQFSVERPDGSNFTLKIRSTKLEDSAMYFCASSVPGQPQHFGDGTRLSIL.

The chain is built from TRBV7-8 and TRBJ2-2; perhaps TRBD2 as D (6 bases). The length of the CDR3 is 13 residues. The V end was cut by 3 bases, the J end by 4 bases, with 6 bases between. Germline CDR1 reads SGHVS; CDR2 reads FQNEAQ. The CDR3 sequence is CASSFGGTGELFF. CDR3 nucleotides: TGTGCCAGCAGCTTCGGGGGCACCGGGGAGCTGTTTTTT.

The chain has TRBV4-2 and TRBJ1-3; D is possibly TRBD1 (5 bases). The CDR3 is 21 residues long. Looked up from germline, CDR1 is LGHNA and CDR2 is YNFKEQ. Trimming pared 0 bases from V and 1 base from J, leaving 25 bases between. For the CDR3, the DNA is TGTGCCAGCAGCCAAGAATTAGGGGCCACAGGCCTACTTCAATCTGGAAACACCATATATTTT. Its protein is CASSQELGATGLLQSGNTIYF.